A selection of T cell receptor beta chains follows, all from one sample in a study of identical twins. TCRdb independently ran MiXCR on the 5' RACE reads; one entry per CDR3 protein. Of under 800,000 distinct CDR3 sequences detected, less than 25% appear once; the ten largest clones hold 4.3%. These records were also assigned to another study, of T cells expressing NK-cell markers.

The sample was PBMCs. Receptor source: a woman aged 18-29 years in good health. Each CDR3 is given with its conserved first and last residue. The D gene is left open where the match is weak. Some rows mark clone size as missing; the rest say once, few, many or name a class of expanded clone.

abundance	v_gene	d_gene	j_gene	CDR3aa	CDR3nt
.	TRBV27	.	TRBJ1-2	CASSFVGGGYGYTF	TGTGCCAGCAGTTTTGTGGGGGGCGGCTATGGCTACACCTTC
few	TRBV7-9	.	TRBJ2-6	CASSSHRASGANVLTF	TGTGCCAGCAGCTCCCACAGGGCTTCTGGGGCCAACGTCCTGACTTTC
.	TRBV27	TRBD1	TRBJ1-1	CASSAQGANTEAFF	TGTGCCAGCAGCGCACAGGGGGCGAACACTGAAGCTTTCTTT
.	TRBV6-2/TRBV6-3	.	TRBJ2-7	CASSVLHQGYEQYF	TGTGCCAGCAGTGTACTACACCAGGGTTACGAGCAGTACTTC
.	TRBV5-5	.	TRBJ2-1	CASSLANVNEQFF	TGTGCCAGCAGCTTAGCGAACGTCAATGAGCAGTTCTTC
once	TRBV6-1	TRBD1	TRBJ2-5	CASSHLSGTVRQETQYF	TGTGCCAGCAGCCACCTGAGTGGGACAGTGCGACAAGAGACCCAGTACTTC
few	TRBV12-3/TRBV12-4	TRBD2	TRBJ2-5	CASSLSGGGGGETQYF	TGTGCCAGCAGTCTTTCCGGCGGGGGGGGAGGAGAGACCCAGTACTTC
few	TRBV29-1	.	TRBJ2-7	CSGGSGERHEQYF	TGCAGCGGGGGGTCAGGGGAGCGTCACGAGCAGTACTTC
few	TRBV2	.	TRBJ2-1	CASMRSQGGNEQFF	TGTGCCAGCATGAGGAGCCAGGGAGGCAATGAGCAGTTCTTC
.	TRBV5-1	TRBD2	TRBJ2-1	CASTGASGFPSYNEQFF	TGCGCCAGTACCGGGGCTAGCGGGTTTCCCTCCTACAATGAGCAGTTCTTC
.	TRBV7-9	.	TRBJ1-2	CASSRADHYGYTF	TGTGCCAGCAGCCGGGCAGACCATTATGGCTACACCTTC
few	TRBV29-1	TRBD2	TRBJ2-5	CSGGLAGETQYF	TGCAGCGGGGGACTAGCGGGAGAGACCCAGTACTTC
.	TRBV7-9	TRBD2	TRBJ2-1	CASGTAGVSYNEQFF	TGTGCCAGTGGGACGGCGGGGGTCTCTTACAATGAGCAGTTCTTC
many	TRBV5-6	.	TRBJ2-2	CASTPVGAGELFF	TGTGCCAGCACCCCCGTGGGGGCCGGGGAGCTGTTTTTT
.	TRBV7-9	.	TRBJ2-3	CASRLALETDTQYF	TGTGCCAGCAGGTTGGCTTTAGAAACAGATACGCAGTATTTT
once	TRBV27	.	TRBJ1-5	CASSAYRAGEPQHF	TGTGCCAGCAGTGCCTACAGGGCGGGGGAGCCCCAGCATTTT
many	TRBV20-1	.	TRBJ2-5	CSARVAGPQETQYF	TGCAGTGCTAGAGTGGCGGGACCTCAAGAGACCCAGTACTTC
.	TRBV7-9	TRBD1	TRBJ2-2	CASSPDRGQTGELFF	TGTGCCAGCAGCCCAGACAGGGGGCAGACCGGGGAGCTGTTTTTT
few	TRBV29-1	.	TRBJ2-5	CSVSNRFQETQYF	TGCAGCGTCTCTAACAGGTTCCAAGAGACCCAGTACTTC
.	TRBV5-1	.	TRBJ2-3	CASSTTAVYSTDTQYF	TGCGCCAGCAGCACTACCGCAGTATATAGCACAGATACGCAGTATTTT
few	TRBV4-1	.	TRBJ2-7	CASSLRDLAYEQYF	TGCGCCAGCAGCCTTCGGGACTTGGCCTACGAGCAGTACTTC
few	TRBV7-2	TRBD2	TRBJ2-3	CASSGTSGRSTDTQYF	TGTGCCAGCAGCGGAACTAGCGGGCGTAGCACAGATACGCAGTATTTT
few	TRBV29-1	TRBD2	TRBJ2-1	CSVVSGDNEQFF	TGCAGCGTTGTTAGCGGGGACAATGAGCAGTTCTTC
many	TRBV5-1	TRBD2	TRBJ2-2	CASSLVTVAGAGGELFF	TGCGCCAGCAGCTTAGTCACGGTAGCGGGAGCCGGCGGGGAGCTGTTTTTT
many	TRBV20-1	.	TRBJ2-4	CSASARALSRDIQYF	TGCAGTGCTAGTGCACGGGCCCTCAGCCGGGACATTCAGTACTTC
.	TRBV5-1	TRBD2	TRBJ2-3	CASSLGLANTQYF	TGCGCCAGCAGCTTGGGACTAGCGAATACGCAGTATTTT
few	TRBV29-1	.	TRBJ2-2	CSDPGPCTNTGELFF	TGCAGCGACCCGGGACCTTGCACTAACACCGGGGAGCTGTTTTTT
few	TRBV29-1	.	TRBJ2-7	CSVQFGTYEEQYF	TGCAGCGTTCAGTTCGGGACGTACGAGGAGCAGTACTTC
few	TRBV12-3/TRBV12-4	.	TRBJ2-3	CASRYRVADTQYF	TGTGCCAGCAGGTACAGGGTCGCAGATACGCAGTATTTT
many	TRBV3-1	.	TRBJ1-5	CASSQAGGQPQHF	TGTGCCAGCAGCCAAGCGGGGGGTCAGCCCCAGCATTTT
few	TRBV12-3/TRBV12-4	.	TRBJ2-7	CASSPGAVLGNEQYF	TGTGCCAGCAGTCCGGGGGCCGTGCTCGGGAACGAGCAGTACTTC
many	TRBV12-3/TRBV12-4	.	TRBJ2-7	CASSPSGYEQYF	TGTGCCAGCTCACCATCCGGGTACGAGCAGTACTTC
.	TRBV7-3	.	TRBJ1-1	CASSGSGAPGTEAFF	TGTGCCAGCAGCGGATCAGGAGCCCCGGGAACTGAAGCTTTCTTT
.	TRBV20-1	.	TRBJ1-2	CSAAQATHGYTF	TGCAGTGCTGCACAGGCTACTCATGGCTACACCTTC
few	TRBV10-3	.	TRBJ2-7	CAISRDSRSSYEQYF	TGTGCCATCAGTCGGGACTCGAGGAGCTCCTACGAGCAGTACTTC
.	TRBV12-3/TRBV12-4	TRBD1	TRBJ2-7	CASTTGQVSYEQYF	TGTGCCAGCACTACGGGACAGGTGTCCTACGAGCAGTACTTC
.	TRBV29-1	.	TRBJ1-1	CSVGAALEAFF	TGCAGCGTTGGAGCGGCCCTTGAAGCTTTCTTT
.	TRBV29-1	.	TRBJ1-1	CSVHLETEAFF	TGCAGCGTCCACTTGGAGACTGAAGCTTTCTTT
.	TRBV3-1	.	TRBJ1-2	CASSQIRGEKDYGYTF	TGTGCCAGCAGCCAAATAAGGGGAGAAAAAGACTATGGCTACACCTTC
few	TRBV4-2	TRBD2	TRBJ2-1	CASSQDSAGGQFF	TGTGCCAGCAGCCAAGATTCCGCGGGGGGACAGTTCTTC
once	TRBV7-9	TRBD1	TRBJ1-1	CASSRTGARAFF	TGTGCCAGCAGCCGAACAGGGGCACGCGCTTTCTTT
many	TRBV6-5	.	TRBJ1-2	CASSYGLYYGYTF	TGTGCCAGCAGTTACGGACTTTACTATGGCTACACCTTC
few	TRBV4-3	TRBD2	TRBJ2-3	CASSQESGKGTDTQYF	TGCGCCAGCAGCCAAGAAAGCGGGAAGGGCACAGATACGCAGTATTTT
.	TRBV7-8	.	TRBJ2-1	CASSSSTGFNEQFF	TGTGCCAGCAGCTCTTCCACAGGATTCAATGAGCAGTTCTTC